This T cell receptor (beta chain) comes out of a study of T cell changes during pregnancy in multiple sclerosis. With 3 bases removed from V and 1 base from J, the gap between germline ends came to 9 bases. From germline, CDR1 is LNHDA and CDR2 SQIVND (reference sequence). This CDR3 comprises 14 residues. Profiled with immunoSEQ multiplex PCR; TCRdb holds only in-frame clones, not every one. This table has approximately 49,000 clones, about 92% appearing once. The specimen comprised peripheral blood, sampled after pregnancy. The TCR was taken from a female donor with multiple sclerosis, enrolled in a pregnancy study. This rearrangement joins TRBV19 to TRBJ1-2; D is unresolved. The CDR3 reads CASSISSGNYGYTF. The CDR3 DNA reads TGTGCCAGTAGTATCAGTTCTGGTAACTATGGCTACACCTTC.